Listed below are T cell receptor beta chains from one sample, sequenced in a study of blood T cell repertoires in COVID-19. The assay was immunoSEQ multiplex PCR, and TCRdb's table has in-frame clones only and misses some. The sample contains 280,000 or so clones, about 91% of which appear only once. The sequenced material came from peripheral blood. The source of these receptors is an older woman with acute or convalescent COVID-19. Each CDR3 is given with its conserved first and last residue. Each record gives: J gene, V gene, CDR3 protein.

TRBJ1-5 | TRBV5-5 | CASSFYNNQPQHF
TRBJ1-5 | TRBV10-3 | CAISDRTDNQPQHF
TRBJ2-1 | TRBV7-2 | CASSLSGTSGTNEQFF
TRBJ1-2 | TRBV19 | CASSMQGIGGYTF
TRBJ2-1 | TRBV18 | CASSPEFRESYNEQFF
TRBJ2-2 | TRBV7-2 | CASSSISKGAPANTGELFF
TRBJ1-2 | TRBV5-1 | CASSLELELGGYTF
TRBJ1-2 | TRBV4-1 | CASSQALYGYTF
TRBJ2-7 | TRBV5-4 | CASSVGLAGEYEQYF
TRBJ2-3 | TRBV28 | CASSAGIPSTDTQYF
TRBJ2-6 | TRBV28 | CASGGAVSGANVLTF
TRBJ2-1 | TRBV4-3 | CASSQELGTSGGLSYNEQFF
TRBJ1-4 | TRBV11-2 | CASSLDRGEEKLFF
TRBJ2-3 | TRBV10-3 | CAISDGSTDTQYF
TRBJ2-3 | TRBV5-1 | CASSLVGAGDTQYF
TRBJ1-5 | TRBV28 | CASSSPTGLNQPQHF
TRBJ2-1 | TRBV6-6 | CASSYSGLAEDNEQFF
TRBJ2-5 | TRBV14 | CASSPIRPGTSGMIQETQYF